These 15 T cell receptor beta chains came from one sample sequenced in a study of cytotoxic CD8 clonotypes in ibrutinib-treated CLL. The repertoire was sequenced with immunoSEQ multiplex PCR; TCRdb's copy has only in-frame clones and lacks some. The sample includes about 130,000 clones, 79% seen only once; the top ten take roughly 12%. Specimen: PBMCs, collected after 12 months of ibrutinib treatment. All receptors derive from a human donor with chronic lymphocytic leukemia.

The chain combines TRBV7-2 with TRBJ2-2; the match to TRBD1 covers 10 bases. This CDR3 region has 18 residues. With 5 bases clipped from V and 4 bases from J, the junction kept 13 bases outside the gene matches. Per germline, CDR1 SGHTA and CDR2 FQGNSA. This chain's CDR3 is CASSRSGTGVHGTGELFF. The CDR3 DNA reads TGTGCCAGCAGCAGAAGCGGGACAGGGGTGCACGGCACCGGGGAGCTGTTTTTT.

The chain uses TRBV19 and TRBJ2-7; TRBD1 aligns across 9 bases. The CDR3 contains 17 residues. V shed 4 bases and J 3 bases; nucleotides not matched to a gene: 13. Germline values: CDR1 LNHDA, CDR2 SQIVND (reference sequence). For the CDR3, the DNA is TGTGCCAGTAGTAAAGGGACAGGGACCCAGGGGCTCTACGAGCAGTACTTC. It codes for CASSKGTGTQGLYEQYF.

This clone was found once. The chain employs TRBV28 and TRBJ1-3; 8 bases align to TRBD1. Germline V gene sequence: CDR1 MDHEN, CDR2 SYDVKM. The CDR3 sequence is 14 residues long. Trimming took 4 bases from V and 2 from J; bases not matched to a gene: 1. The CDR3 nucleotides are TGTGCCAGCAGTTCGACAGGGGCTGGAAACACCATATATTTT. Amino acids: CASSSTGAGNTIYF.

CDR3 residues: CASSPVGGGTGELFF. The CDR3, as DNA: TGCGCCAGCAGCCCGGTGGGCGGGGGAACCGGGGAGCTGTTTTTT. The J gene is TRBJ2-2, the V gene TRBV5-1; the match to TRBD2 covers 7 bases. The V and J ends lost 4 bases and 5 bases, in that order; junction bases with no gene match: 8. The CDR3 contains 15 residues. Germline values: CDR1 SGHRS, CDR2 YFSETQ.

This clone was observed a single time. V usage is TRBV2 and J usage is TRBJ2-7; perhaps TRBD2 as D (5 bases). Germline lookup yields CDR1 SNHLY and CDR2 FYNNEI. This CDR3 region has 14 residues. Trimming removed 7 bases from V and 4 bases from J, with 17 bases in between. CDR3 protein: CASKQTEGRYEQYF. The CDR3 nucleotides are TGTGCCAGCAAGCAGACCGAGGGAAGATACGAGCAGTACTTC.

This clone came up once. The chain employs TRBV5-3 and TRBJ2-5; D remains unclear. TRBV5-3 is noted as an ORF with a role that remains uncertain. V gave up 4 bases and J gave up 5 bases, with 15 bases separating them. This CDR3 has 14 residues. The CDR3: CARSEVRAGETQYF. The DNA for the CDR3 is TGTGCCAGAAGCGAAGTTCGAGCCGGGGAGACCCAGTACTTC.

The rearrangement links TRBV28 to TRBJ2-7; the match to TRBD2 covers 10 bases. The V and J ends lost 5 bases and 4 bases, in that order; junction bases with no gene match: 5. The CDR3 extends over 14 amino acids. CDR1 and CDR2 from the germline V gene are MDHEN and SYDVKM. Here the CDR3 DNA reads TGTGCCAGCAGTGTGGGACTAGCGCCATACGAGCAGTACTTC. This translates into CASSVGLAPYEQYF.

The J gene is TRBJ1-2, the V gene TRBV4-3; 10 nucleotides agree with TRBD1. Germline CDR1 reads LGHNA; CDR2 reads YSLEER. The CDR3 is made up of 15 amino acids. J lost 4 bases, V lost 1 base, and 3 bases had no gene match. CDR3 protein: CASSQVGTGVYGYTF. The CDR3 bases are TGCGCCAGCAGCCAAGTCGGGACAGGGGTCTATGGCTACACCTTC.

The chain employs TRBV7-8 and TRBJ2-7; 10 bases fit TRBD1. The length of the CDR3 is 15 residues. Germline CDR1 reads SGHVS; CDR2 reads FQNEAQ. J gave up 5 bases and V 4 bases, and 8 bases lay outside the gene matches. The CDR3 DNA reads TGTGCCAGCAGCTCGCCTAGACAGGGGGCCCACGAGCAGTACTTC. The encoded protein is CASSSPRQGAHEQYF.

The chain couples TRBV6-5 to TRBJ2-2; the match to TRBD2 covers 8 bases. With V trimmed by 0 bases and J by 6 bases, 3 bases remained unmatched. This CDR3 has 15 residues. In germline, CDR1 is MNHEY, CDR2 SVGAGI. The CDR3 spells CASSYSQRESGELFF. DNA for the CDR3: TGTGCCAGCAGTTACTCCCAGCGGGAGTCCGGGGAGCTGTTTTTT.

The gene calls are TRBV4-3 and TRBJ2-7, with 11 positions matching TRBD2. CDR3 length: 16 residues. The trim removed 1 base at V and 7 bases at J, leaving 9 bases unmatched. Germline V gene lookup returns CDR1 LGHNA and CDR2 YSLEER. The DNA for the CDR3 is TGCGCCAGCAGCCAAGGATCCACTAGCGGGAGTGGTGAGCAGTACTTC. It specifies CASSQGSTSGSGEQYF.

This chain links TRBV30 with TRBJ2-1, with D perhaps TRBD2 (6 bases). CDR1 is GTSNPN and CDR2 is SVGIG in the germline V gene (reference sequence). The CDR3 is 14 amino acids. V was shortened by 0 bases and J by 4 bases, with 10 bases between the two germline ends. CDR3 residues: CAWSVGAGYNEQFF. CDR3 nucleotides: TGTGCCTGGAGTGTAGGGGCGGGATACAATGAGCAGTTCTTC.

This clone was counted ten times or more. V is TRBV19 and J is TRBJ2-7; 9 bases agree with TRBD2. This CDR3 spans 15 amino acids. V gave up 5 bases and J gave up 7 bases; unmatched junction bases: 12. Germline CDR1 and CDR2: LNHDA and SQIVND (reference sequence). DNA of the CDR3: TGTGCCAGTAGTCCAGAAGCGGGAGGAGGAAAAGAGCAGTACTTC. Amino acid sequence: CASSPEAGGGKEQYF.

The V call is TRBV9, the J call TRBJ2-1; maybe TRBD2 (5 bases). CDR1 and CDR2 from the germline V gene are SGDLS and YYNGEE. V shed 4 bases and J shed 12 bases, with 14 bases lying between them. CDR3 length: 12 residues. The CDR3 DNA is TGTGCCAGCAGCCTTCCGGGAACTACGCAGTTCTTC. It yields the protein CASSLPGTTQFF.

J is TRBJ2-7 and V is TRBV11-2, with a weak D call TRBD2 (5 bases). Trimming left V 0 bases short and J 0 bases short, with 15 bases between. CDR1 is SGHAT and CDR2 is FQNNGV in the germline V gene. The CDR3 is 17 residues long. The CDR3 nucleotides are TGTGCCAGCAGCTTAGATCAAATTAGCGCGACCTCCTACGAGCAGTACTTC. Translated, it gives CASSLDQISATSYEQYF.